The entry below describes one T cell receptor beta chain. This specimen belongs to a study of blood T cell repertoires in COVID-19. The wider study: Sites across the United States, Italy and Spain contributed samples from acute and convalescent COVID-19.

As originally analysed: Estimates of nucleated cell counts were drawn from the amplification of reference gene primers. Generated by immunoSEQ multiplex PCR, the TCRdb table keeps only in-frame clones and is missing some. V, J and clone size were drawn from that table, and D and trimming were deduced from the DNA. Of 25,000 to 35,000 clones in the sample, roughly 85% were seen once. Germline CDR1 SGHTS, CDR2 YDEGEE. There are 15 residues in the CDR3. Unmatched junction bases numbered 11, after V lost 4 bases and J lost 7 bases. This rearrangement joins TRBV5-8 to TRBJ2-3; 8 bases align to TRBD2. The clonotype comes from an older man with active COVID-19. Sequencing was carried out using peripheral blood. The CDR3: CASSRTSRVENTQYF. The CDR3 nucleotides are TGTGCCAGCAGCCGGACTAGCCGGGTTGAGAATACGCAGTATTTT.